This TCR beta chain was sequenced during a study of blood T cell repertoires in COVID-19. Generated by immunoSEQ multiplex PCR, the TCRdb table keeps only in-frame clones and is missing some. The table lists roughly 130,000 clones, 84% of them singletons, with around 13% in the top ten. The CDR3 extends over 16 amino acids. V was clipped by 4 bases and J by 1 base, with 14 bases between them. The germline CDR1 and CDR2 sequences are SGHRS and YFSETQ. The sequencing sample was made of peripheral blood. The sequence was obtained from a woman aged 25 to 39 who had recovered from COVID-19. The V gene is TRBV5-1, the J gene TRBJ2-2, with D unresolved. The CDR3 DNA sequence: TGCGCCAGCAGCCCGCGCCTGGAGCGGAACACCGGGGAGCTGTTTTTT. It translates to CASSPRLERNTGELFF.